Following are 16 T cell receptor beta chains from one sample sequenced in a study of T cell repertoires in cytomegalovirus infection. TCRdb recomputed calls from the reads with MiXCR, one row per CDR3 protein. The profile shows about 240,000 distinct CDR3 sequences, approximately 7% of them singletons. The sequencing input was PBMCs. These receptors came from a human donor in good health (CMV status not recorded). Some clones in this sample may be carry-over from other donors' samples.

The table lists this clonotype with many counts. The V and J genes are TRBV30 and TRBJ1-1; TRBD1 agrees at 7 bases. The CDR3 sequence is 15 residues long. With 3 bases clipped from V and 1 base from J, the junction kept 8 bases outside the gene matches. Germline CDR1 and CDR2: GTSNPN and SVGIG (reference sequence). The DNA for the CDR3 is TGTGCCTGGAGGCTAACAGGGGTGGCGAACACTGAAGCTTTCTTT. It translates to CAWRLTGVANTEAFF.

This clonotype was counted ten times or more. V usage is TRBV7-9 and J usage is TRBJ1-1; tentatively, D is TRBD1 (5 bases). Germline CDR1 is SEHNR and CDR2 is FQNEAQ (reference sequence). This CDR3 comprises 12 residues. Trimming pared 5 bases from V and 7 bases from J, leaving 11 bases between. As DNA, the CDR3 is TGTGCCAGCAGCATGACAGTTCGTGAAGCTTTCTTT. The encoded protein is CASSMTVREAFF.

This clonotype was seen many times. DNA of the CDR3: TGCGCCAGCAGCCAAGAACAGGTCTCGGCGGGAAACACCATATATTTT. Translating gives CASSQEQVSAGNTIYF. The rearrangement uses TRBV4-3 and TRBJ1-3, with a tentative D call TRBD1 (5 bases). V was cut by 0 bases and J by 4 bases, with 13 bases left in between. This CDR3 has 16 residues. CDR1 LGHNA and CDR2 YSLEER come from the germline V gene.

Ten or more counts support this clonotype. This chain joins TRBV6-1 and TRBJ1-1; D is unclear. Germline loops: CDR1 MNHNS, CDR2 SASEGT. This CDR3 contains 14 residues. The V end lost 6 bases, the J end lost 3 bases, and 14 bases lay between the germline ends. This CDR3 reads CASSRPFGDTEAFF. The CDR3, as DNA: TGTGCCAGCAGCCGCCCTTTCGGGGACACTGAAGCTTTCTTT.

This clonotype appeared many times. V gene TRBV4-3 combines with J gene TRBJ2-5; 8 nucleotides match TRBD2. The CDR3 contains 16 residues. The germline V gene has CDR1 LGHNA and CDR2 YSLEER. J lost 2 bases, V lost 1 base, and 6 bases had no gene match. The CDR3 sequence: CASSQGHGGAQETQYF. The DNA for the CDR3 is TGCGCCAGCAGCCAAGGCCACGGGGGGGCACAAGAGACCCAGTACTTC.

In its sample, this clonotype was seen many times. One end of the junction fails to match germline, which may point to a read error. The rearrangement uses TRBV7-3 and TRBJ2-7; TRBD2 matches at 7 bases. The CDR3 is 13 amino acids. Germline values: CDR1 SGHTA, CDR2 FQGTGA. The CDR3 loop is CASSLGGDRPTDF. In DNA, the CDR3 is TGTGCCAGCAGCCTTGGGGGGGACCGCCCGACGGACTTC.

Many counts were recorded for this clonotype. The J gene is TRBJ2-5, the V gene TRBV7-2, with D perhaps matching TRBD2 (6 bases). The germline gives CDR1 SGHTA, CDR2 FQGNSA. V was trimmed by 0 bases and J by 5 bases, leaving 13 bases between them. This CDR3 has 15 residues. CDR3 sequence: CASSLAPGGWETQYF. CDR3 DNA: TGTGCCAGCAGCTTAGCGCCTGGGGGGTGGGAGACCCAGTACTTC.

The chain couples TRBV29-1 to TRBJ2-3; D is unclear. CDR1 is SQVTM and CDR2 is ANQGSEA in the germline V gene. The CDR3 spans 12 residues. V lost 1 base and J 6 bases, leaving 8 bases between the germline ends. CDR3 coding DNA: TGCAGCGTTGAAGGGGTGGAGGATACGCAGTATTTT. This gives the protein CSVEGVEDTQYF.

There are many counts of this clonotype. The chain joins TRBV7-9 to TRBJ2-1; D is perhaps TRBD1 or TRBD2 (5 bases each). This CDR3 is 14 amino acids long. Germline CDR1 reads SEHNR; CDR2 reads FQNEAQ (reference sequence). Trimming pared 6 bases from V and 10 bases from J, leaving 19 bases between. In DNA form, the CDR3 reads TGTGCCAGCAGTCCAACGGGGCCTGGGGTGGAGCAGTTCTTC. This sequence encodes CASSPTGPGVEQFF. Complete variable domain (other parts from reference TRBV7-9 and TRBJ2-1): DTGVSQNPRHKITKRGQNVTFRCDPISEHNRLYWYRQTLGQGPEFLTYFQNEAQLEKSRLLSDRFSAERPKGSFSTLEIQRTEQGDSAMYLCASSPTGPGVEQFFGPGTRLTVL.

This clonotype has at least ten counts. The chain is built from TRBV12-3 or TRBV12-4 and TRBJ2-7; maybe TRBD2 (7 bases). This CDR3 has 13 amino acids. The V gene lost 5 bases and the J gene lost 5 bases, with 13 bases spanning the gap. The chain's CDR3 is CASSGVGGHEQYF. CDR3 nucleotides: TGTGCCAGCAGTGGAGTCGGGGGGCACGAGCAGTACTTC.

This clonotype was observed at least ten times. A clone one base away is much larger, so this may be a read error. The V and J genes are TRBV9 and TRBJ1-2, with D perhaps matching TRBD1 (5 bases). This CDR3 has 13 amino acids. Trimming pared 4 bases from V and 4 bases from J, leaving 11 bases between. CDR1 and CDR2 (germline): SGDLS, YYNGEE. The CDR3 protein is CASSRDGTYGYTF. The CDR3 DNA sequence: TGTGCCAGCAGCCGGGACGGAACCTATGGCTACACCTTC.

The sample holds a few counts of this clonotype. The CDR3 DNA follows: TGTGCCAGCAGTCCTCAGGGGGGATGGGACAATGAGCAGTTCTTC. Translation: CASSPQGGWDNEQFF. The rearrangement uses TRBV2 and TRBJ2-1, with D possibly matching TRBD1 (7 bases). Trimming took 5 bases from V and 5 from J, leaving 16 bases between them. The length of the CDR3 is 15 residues. CDR1 and CDR2 from the germline V gene are SNHLY and FYNNEI.

This clonotype was found a few times. The J gene is TRBJ2-5, the V gene TRBV29-1; the D gene is possibly TRBD1 (5 bases). CDR3 length: 11 amino acids. Germline loops: CDR1 SQVTM, CDR2 ANQGSEA. V dropped 8 bases and J dropped 5 bases, with 12 bases sitting between them. CDR3 sequence (DNA): TGCAGCACCGTATGGGGCGAGACCCAGTACTTC. Translated, it gives CSTVWGETQYF.

This clonotype was picked up many times. The chain carries TRBV28 and TRBJ2-1; possibly TRBD2 for D (7 bases). Germline V gene lookup returns CDR1 MDHEN and CDR2 SYDVKM. Trimming cost V 3 bases and J 7 bases, with 13 bases left between them. CDR3 length: 14 amino acids. Here the CDR3 reads CASSFRGAGNEQFF. The CDR3 nucleotides read TGTGCCAGCAGTTTCCGGGGGGCGGGAAATGAGCAGTTCTTC.

This clonotype was counted a few times. This chain uses TRBV11-2 with TRBJ2-3, with D unclear. The V end was cut by 2 bases, the J end by 3 bases, with 6 bases between. This CDR3 has 13 residues. Per the germline V gene, CDR1 is SGHAT and CDR2 is FQNNGV. DNA for the CDR3: TGTGCCAGCAGCTTATTTCGAACAGATACGCAGTATTTT. This gives the protein CASSLFRTDTQYF.

The sample holds many counts of this clonotype. This sequence joins TRBV4-2 and TRBJ2-2; 9 bases agree with TRBD2. Germline V CDR1 and CDR2: LGHNA, YNFKEQ. V was clipped by 7 bases and J by 3 bases; unmatched bases: 9. The CDR3 spans 16 residues. The CDR3 loop is CASNRGLAPDTGELFF. The CDR3 DNA reads TGTGCCAGCAACCGGGGACTAGCCCCTGACACCGGGGAGCTGTTTTTT.